Sequencing of this T cell receptor (beta chain) was carried out in a study of vaccination and CD4 T cells after COVID-19. Remarks on this clonotype: Its antigen is undetermined.

The assay that was used to sequence DNA from cultured CD4+ T cells was the Oncomine TCR Beta short-read assay. Genomic DNA from cultured CD4+ T cells was extracted. TCRdb reprocessed the PCR reads with MiXCR, giving one entry per CDR3 protein. Here the sample spans some 16,000 distinct CDR3 sequences, 35% to 45% being singletons. The sample's treatment: approximately 11-day PBMC culture with coronavirus spike peptide pools or control peptides (ViraFEST assay). The germline V gene encodes CDR1 SGHTA and CDR2 FQGTGA. The CDR3 sequence is 16 residues long. J gave up 3 bases and V 4 bases, and 10 bases lay outside the gene matches.

The chain is built from TRBV7-3 and TRBJ2-7, with 9 bases that match TRBD1. The sequenced material came from CD4+ T cells from blood, cultured in vitro. The receptor's source is a human donor who had recovered from COVID-19. In nucleotides, the CDR3 is TGTGCCAGCAGCTCGTCACCGGGACAGGGTATCTACGAGCAGTACTTC. The encoded protein is CASSSSPGQGIYEQYF.